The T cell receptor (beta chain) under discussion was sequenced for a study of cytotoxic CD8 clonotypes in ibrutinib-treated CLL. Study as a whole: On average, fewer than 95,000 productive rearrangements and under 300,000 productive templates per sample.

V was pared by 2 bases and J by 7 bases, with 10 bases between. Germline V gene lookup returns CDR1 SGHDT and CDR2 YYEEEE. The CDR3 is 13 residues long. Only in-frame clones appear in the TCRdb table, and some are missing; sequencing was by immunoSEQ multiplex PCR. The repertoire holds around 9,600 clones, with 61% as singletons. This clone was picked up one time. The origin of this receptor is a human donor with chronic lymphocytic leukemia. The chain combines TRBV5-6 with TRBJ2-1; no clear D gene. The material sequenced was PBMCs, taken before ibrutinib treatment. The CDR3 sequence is CASSFGLPNEQFF. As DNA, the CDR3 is TGTGCCAGCAGCTTTGGATTGCCAAATGAGCAGTTCTTC.